This T cell receptor beta chain was sequenced for a study of response to subunit inactivated influenza vaccine. In this sample, this clonotype turned up a few times. In germline, CDR1 is SGHAT, CDR2 FQNNGV. The junction had 14 bases not matched to a gene; V was cut back by 5 bases and J by 0 bases. The CDR3 has 20 residues. TCRdb processed the RT-PCR reads anew with MiXCR; each CDR3 protein has one entry. This table has about 570,000 distinct CDR3 sequences, roughly 12% appearing once. The data also belong to a second study, concerning T cells expressing NK-cell markers. That study reports: In generating TCR beta cDNA, 5'RACE template switching with UMIs was used. HCMV seropositivity marked most of the eight sequenced donors; one was seronegative.

The receptor was isolated from a man aged 45-60 years who received an inactivated influenza vaccine. The chain uses TRBV11-2 and TRBJ2-4; 12 bases are a match to TRBD2. Here the sequenced sample was PBMCs from blood, taken on the day of vaccination. The CDR3 loop is CASSPKARLAGALAKNIQYF. CDR3 in DNA: TGTGCCAGCAGCCCAAAGGCCCGACTAGCGGGGGCCTTAGCCAAAAACATTCAGTACTTC.